This T cell receptor (beta chain) was captured by sequencing in a study of T-cell memory formation after mild COVID-19. About the research overall: TCR clustering was largely donor specific.

V dropped 3 bases and J dropped 4; count of bases not matched to a gene: 4. The CDR3 spans 15 residues. CDR1 and CDR2 from the germline V gene are SGHTA and FQGTGA. Study outcomes and limitations: Some clones that responded turned up in pre-infection memory, which suggests that cross-reactive memory joined in.

The table lists this clonotype with many counts. Its antigen is unidentified. TCRdb re-called the 5' RACE reads through MiXCR, storing one row per CDR3 protein. The sample yields about 110,000 distinct CDR3 sequences, 9.5% to 15% seen once. The rearrangement joins TRBV7-3 to TRBJ2-3; 10 bases are a match to TRBD1. Sequenced input: PBMCs or a T cell subset sorted from them (not recorded which). This receptor was identified in an adult woman who had mild COVID-19 (a few samples of this study predate the infection). Cell type and time point are not known. In nucleotides, the CDR3 is TGTGCCAGCAGCTTCGGACAGGGGGGGGCAGATACGCAGTATTTT. Translating it yields CASSFGQGGADTQYF. Full variable domain (rest looked up from reference TRBV7-3 and TRBJ2-3): GAGVSQTPSNKVTEKGKYVELRCDPISGHTALYWYRQSLGQGPEFLIYFQGTGAADDSGLPNDRFFAVRPEGSVSTLKIQRTERGDSAVYLCASSFGQGGADTQYFGPGTRLTVL.